This T cell receptor beta chain was obtained from a study of Ad26.COV2.S vaccination and SARS-CoV-2 variants. The table came from immunoSEQ multiplex PCR; TCRdb's copy has only in-frame clones and leaves some out. The table has some 400,000 clones, around nine tenths seen once. CDR1 and CDR2 from the germline V gene are LNHDA and SQIVND (reference sequence). Between the trimmed V and J ends, which lost 1 base and 3 bases, there was a span of 3 bases. The CDR3 covers 12 residues. Regarding this clone: The antigen is unknown.

General study findings and limits: Substantial response breadth was reportedly seen for spike-specific CD8+ and CD4+ T cells after vaccination. Quantification of TCR breadth and depth may have yielded underestimates of total T cell responses.

Treatment indicated: around 19 received Ad26.COV2.S at low or high dose, single or two shots; roughly five received placebo; per-sample allocation not given. The investigators took samples on day 63 after the first vaccine or placebo injection. The donor's status was that of an adult aged 18-55 years in Boston. In the vaccine, an Ad26 vector expressed the SARS-CoV-2 spike of the Wuhan strain. This TCR came from a person aged 18-60 years who received the Ad26.COV2.S COVID-19 vaccine or a placebo. The sample in question was peripheral blood, obtained in a trial of Ad26.COV2.S vaccine versus placebo. The chain combines TRBV19 with TRBJ1-1; D is ambiguous. CDR3 DNA sequence: TGTGCCAGTAGTATAGTAGACACTGAAGCTTTCTTT. This sequence encodes CASSIVDTEAFF.